This TCR beta chain was identified in a study of tumor and adjacent non-tumor tissue in lung cancer. Study-wide context: There were 11 to 13 adenocarcinoma, 2 squamous cell carcinoma and 1 small cell lung cancer cases. Each sample yielded approximately 4 million productive TCRbeta reads on average. General observations from the study: Tumor TCR diversity, when higher, was linked to shorter survival. Tumor tissue had significantly higher TCR diversity than normal lung.

The library came from three nested PCR rounds adapted from ARM-PCR protocols. Via MiXCR, TCRdb re-called the multiplex PCR reads, giving one row per CDR3 protein. Among some 120,000 distinct CDR3 sequences listed, 60% to 70% were seen once. Per the germline V gene, CDR1 is DFQATT and CDR2 is SNEGSKA (reference sequence). The CDR3 extends over 15 amino acids. V lost 6 bases, J lost 4 bases, and 11 bases stayed unmatched. RNA was extracted from bulk tissue without any cell sorting. Worth noting for this clonotype: The antigen is not known. Since no conserved phenylalanine or tryptophan closes the CDR3, a read error is the likely cause.

This clonotype originated in a man aged 25-45 years with non-small cell lung cancer. The chain is built from TRBV20-1 and TRBJ2-5; 10 bases are shared with TRBD2. The specimen sequenced was lung tumor tissue. The CDR3 sequence is CSATLASGRGETQYL. CDR3 coding DNA: TGCAGTGCCACCTTGGCTAGCGGGAGAGGAGAGACCCAGTACTTA.